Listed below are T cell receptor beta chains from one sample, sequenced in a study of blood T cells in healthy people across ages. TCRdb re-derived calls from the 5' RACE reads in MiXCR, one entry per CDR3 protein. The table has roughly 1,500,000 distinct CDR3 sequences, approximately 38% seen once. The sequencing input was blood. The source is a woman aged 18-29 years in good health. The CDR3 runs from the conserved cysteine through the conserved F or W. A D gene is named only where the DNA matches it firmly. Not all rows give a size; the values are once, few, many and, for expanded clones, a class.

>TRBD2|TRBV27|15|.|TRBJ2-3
TGTGCCAGCAGACGCGGGCGGGAGGGATTAGATACGCAGTATTTT
CASRRGREGLDTQYF
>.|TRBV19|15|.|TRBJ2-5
TGTGCCAGTAGTATAGCTCGAGCTCCAGAGAGGACCCAGTACTTC
CASSIARAPERTQYF
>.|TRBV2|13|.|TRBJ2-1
TGTGCCAGCAGTCCCGATCAACCGGGACCCGGGTTCTTC
CASSPDQPGPGFF
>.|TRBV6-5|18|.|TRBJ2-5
TGTGTCAGCAGTTACTCGGGGACTGCAGCTAACCTCCAAGAGACCCAGTACTTC
CVSSYSGTAANLQETQYF
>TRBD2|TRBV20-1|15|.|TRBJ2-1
TGCAGTGCTAGGGAGCGGGAGAGCTCCTACAATGAGCAGTTCTTC
CSARERESSYNEQFF
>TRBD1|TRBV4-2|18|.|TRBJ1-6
TGTGCCAGCAGCCAAGTACCAACAGGGGGTTCCTATAATTCACCCCTCCACTTT
CASSQVPTGGSYNSPLHF
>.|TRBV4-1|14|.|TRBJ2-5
TGCGCCAGCAGCCAAGGGACTGAACACAAGGAACAGTACTTC
CASSQGTEHKEQYF
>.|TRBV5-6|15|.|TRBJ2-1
TGTGCCAGCAGCTACGGGCAGGGATTTAGCAATGAGCAGTTCTTC
CASSYGQGFSNEQFF
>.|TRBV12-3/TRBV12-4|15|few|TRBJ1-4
TGTGCCAGCAGTGGACAGACCACGGCGGGTGAAAAACTGTTTTTT
CASSGQTTAGEKLFF
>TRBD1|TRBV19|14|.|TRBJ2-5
TGTGCCAGTAGTACGACAGGGAATCAAGAGACCCAGTACTTC
CASSTTGNQETQYF
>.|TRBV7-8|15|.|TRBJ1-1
TGTGCCAGCAGCTTACGGCAGGGAGAAGAAACTGAAGCTTTCTTT
CASSLRQGEETEAFF
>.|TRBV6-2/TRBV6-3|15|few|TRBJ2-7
TGTGCCAGCAGACGAGGCGGGATCGCCAACTACGAGCAGTACTTC
CASRRGGIANYEQYF
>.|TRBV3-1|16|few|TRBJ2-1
TGTGCCAGCAGCCAAGGGGGGGCCCGTGGCTACAATGAGCAGTTCTTC
CASSQGGARGYNEQFF
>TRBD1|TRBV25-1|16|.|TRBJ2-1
TGTGCCAGCAGTGAAGGGCGGGACAGGGCTTACAATGAGCAGTTCTTC
CASSEGRDRAYNEQFF
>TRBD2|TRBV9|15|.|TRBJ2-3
TGTGCCAGCAGCGTAGCTAGCGGATTCACAGATACGCAGTATTTT
CASSVASGFTDTQYF
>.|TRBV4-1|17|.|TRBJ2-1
TGCGCCAGCAGCCAAGTTACGGCGGGAATTGTCTACAATGAGCAGTTCTTC
CASSQVTAGIVYNEQFF
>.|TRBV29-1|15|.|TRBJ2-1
TGCAGCGTTGCCCCGGCTAGCGTTGACTACAATGAGCAGTTCTTC
CSVAPASVDYNEQFF
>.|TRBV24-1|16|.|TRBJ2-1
TGTGCCACCAGTGATTGGGGCATCGGAGCGGCCCATGAGCAGTTCTTC
CATSDWGIGAAHEQFF
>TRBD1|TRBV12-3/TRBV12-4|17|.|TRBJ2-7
TGTGCCAGCAGCTCTTCCGGGACAGCTTACTCCTACAATGAGCAGTACTTC
CASSSSGTAYSYNEQYF
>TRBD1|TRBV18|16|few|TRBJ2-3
TGTGCCAGCTCACCGCCCGGGACAGGGTGGACAGATACGCAGTATTTT
CASSPPGTGWTDTQYF
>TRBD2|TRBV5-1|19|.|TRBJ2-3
TGCGCCAGCAGCTTGGTCCCTAGCGGGAGTACGGCCTTAACAGATACGCAGTATTTT
CASSLVPSGSTALTDTQYF
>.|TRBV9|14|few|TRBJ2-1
TGTGCCAGCTCCTCCGCGACTCTAGGATATGAGCAGTTCTTC
CASSSATLGYEQFF
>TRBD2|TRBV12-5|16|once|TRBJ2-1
TGTGCTAGTGGTCCCGGGACTAGCGGTCTGTACAATGAGCAGTTTTTC
CASGPGTSGLYNEQFF